One TCR beta chain is described in this entry. Its antigen is currently unknown. Deletions cut 5 bases from V and 0 bases from J, with 10 bases between. The germline V gene has CDR1 SGHTA and CDR2 FQGNSA. CDR3 length: 14 amino acids. These data are taken from a study of T cell responses to AZD1222 COVID-19 vaccine. Data came from immunoSEQ multiplex PCR; TCRdb stores just in-frame clones and leaves some out. This sample has about 78,000 clones; around four fifths occur once, and the top ten carry about 3.1%. Study-level findings and limits: The breadth and depth of Spike-specific TCRs increased once two AZD1222 doses had been given.

This TCR derives from an adult in good health. Specimen: peripheral blood, collected on day 0 of AZD1222 vaccination. The rearrangement uses TRBV7-2 and TRBJ1-2; D gene ambiguous. CDR3 loop: CASSTATSNYGYTF. Here the CDR3 DNA reads TGTGCCAGCAGCACCGCCACGTCTAACTATGGCTACACCTTC. The full variable domain, rest sourced from reference TRBV7-2 and TRBJ1-2, is GAGVSQSPSNKVTEKGKDVELRCDPISGHTALYWYRQSLGQGLEFLIYFQGNSAPDKSGLPSDRFSAERTGGSVSTLTIQRTQQEDSAVYLCASSTATSNYGYTFGSGTRLTVV.